Following are 12 T cell receptor beta chains from one sample sequenced in a study of T cells in Graves' hyperthyroidism and ophthalmopathy. Amplification of TCR beta CDR3 regions used RNA as the template. First-round RT-PCR of the TCR CDR3 relied on the HTBI primer set. TCRdb re-derived calls from the multiplex PCR reads in MiXCR, one entry per CDR3 protein. The sample yields nearly 600,000 distinct CDR3 sequences, 11% to 15% seen once. The sequencing input was blood. These receptors came from a woman between 18 and 30 years old with Graves' ophthalmopathy.

About this clonotype: This may stem from a read error, because a much larger clone lies one nucleotide away. V gene TRBV18 combines with J gene TRBJ1-5; TRBD1 aligns across 7 bases. The CDR3 runs to 15 residues. The germline gives CDR1 KGHSH, CDR2 LQKENI. Trimming cost V 3 bases and J 5 bases; bases outside gene matches: 7. The CDR3: CASSPVQTGHQPQHF. The CDR3 DNA sequence: TGTGCCAGCTCACCGGTCCAGACAGGGCATCAGCCCCAGCATTTT.

This clonotype was seen at least ten times. The chain is built from TRBV20-1 and TRBJ2-2, with 7 bases that match TRBD2. Germline V CDR1 and CDR2: DFQATT, SNEGSKA (reference sequence). This CDR3 region has 14 residues. Trimming at V came to 8 bases and at J to 5 bases, leaving 11 bases not matched to a gene. Written as DNA, the CDR3 is TGCAGTCTCCAAGGGACTACTACTACCGGGGAGCTGTTTTTT. Translating gives CSLQGTTTTGELFF.

This clonotype was seen only once. The rearrangement links TRBV6-4 to TRBJ2-1; 9 bases are shared with TRBD1. The V gene end was trimmed by 6 bases and the J gene end by 9 bases; junction bases not matched to a gene: 9. The V gene's germline CDR1 is MRHNA and CDR2 SNTAGT. There are 14 residues in the CDR3. CDR3 region: CASSTTGGFGEQFF. CDR3 coding DNA: TGTGCCAGCAGCACCACAGGGGGCTTTGGTGAGCAGTTCTTC.

As concerns this clonotype: This may come from a read error, since a much larger clone is one base off. The rearrangement joins TRBV29-1 to TRBJ2-7; D may be TRBD1 (6 bases). Germline CDR1 and CDR2: SQVTM and ANQGSEA. V was shortened by 1 base and J by 0 bases, with 28 bases between the two germline ends. This CDR3 is 20 amino acids long. The CDR3 bases are TGCAGCGTTGAAGTCCCACGGTGGCCAGCGGATGACAGGAACTCCTACGAGCAGTACTTC. It codes for CSVEVPRWPADDRNSYEQYF.

As concerns this clonotype: This may arise from a read error, as a much more abundant clone is one base away. This chain uses TRBV20-1 with TRBJ2-7, with D perhaps matching TRBD2 (6 bases). Germline V gene sequence: CDR1 DFQATT, CDR2 SNEGSKA (reference sequence). There are 17 residues in the CDR3. V lost 5 bases and J lost 2, with 25 bases in between. The CDR3 DNA reads TGCAGTGCTGCCAAGCCGGAGGAGGGCCATATTCCCTACGAGCAGTACTTC. This gives the protein CSAAKPEEGHIPYEQYF.

In this sample, this clonotype turned up many times. V usage is TRBV29-1 and J usage is TRBJ2-5; no firm D call. Trimming left V 3 bases short and J 2 bases short, with 10 bases between. The germline CDR1 and CDR2 sequences are SQVTM and ANQGSEA. The CDR3 covers 13 residues. CDR3 sequence reads: CSVDRSIQETQYF. The CDR3 DNA sequence: TGCAGCGTTGATAGGTCAATTCAAGAGACCCAGTACTTC. Drawing the rest from reference TRBV29-1 and TRBJ2-5, the complete variable domain is SAVISQKPSRDICQRGTSLTIQCQVDSQVTMMFWYRQQPGQSLTLIATANQGSEATYESGFVIDKFPISRPNLTFSTLTVSNMSPEDSSIYLCSVDRSIQETQYFGPGTRLLVL.

This clonotype was seen a few times. The CDR3 bases are TGCGCCAGCAGCTCCCGGACAGGCCTGGGTGAGCAGTACTTC. The encoded protein is CASSSRTGLGEQYF. The chain links TRBV5-1 to TRBJ2-7, with 7 bases identical to TRBD1. Germline V CDR1 and CDR2: SGHRS, YFSETQ. Germline trimming cut 3 bases from V and 7 bases from J; bases unmatched to any gene: 10. This CDR3 contains 14 residues.

A few counts support this clonotype. The rearrangement uses TRBV13 and TRBJ2-6; tentative D call: TRBD1 (6 bases). This CDR3 spans 18 amino acids. The germline V and J ends were trimmed by 8 bases and 0 bases, with 20 bases remaining between them. The V gene's germline CDR1 is PRHDT and CDR2 FYEKMQ (reference sequence). The CDR3 spells CASGETGWTGSGANVLTF. In DNA, the CDR3 is TGTGCCAGCGGCGAAACAGGGTGGACGGGCTCTGGGGCCAACGTCCTGACTTTC.

There are many counts of this clonotype. The chain links TRBV20-1 to TRBJ2-1, with D possibly TRBD2 on 6 matching bases. The V gene's germline CDR1 is DFQATT and CDR2 SNEGSKA (reference sequence). The CDR3 is 14 amino acids. The ends were cut back, 0 bases at V and 8 bases at J, with 14 bases in the middle. CDR3 nucleotide sequence: TGCAGTGCTAGAGATGGGGGGATTGGAGATGAGCAGTTCTTC. Protein product: CSARDGGIGDEQFF.

In this sample, this clonotype turned up many times. The gene calls are TRBV7-9 and TRBJ2-5, with 9 bases identical to TRBD1. The CDR3 has 15 amino acids. J lost 5 bases, V lost 5 bases, and 9 bases had no gene match. Germline values: CDR1 SEHNR, CDR2 FQNEAQ (reference sequence). The DNA for the CDR3 is TGTGCCAGCAGCCGGGACAGGGTGGTTCGCGAGACCCAGTACTTC. Protein: CASSRDRVVRETQYF.

This clonotype was found many times. This chain links TRBV7-3 with TRBJ1-1, with TRBD1 identical over 7 bases. The CDR3 runs 13 residues. The V gene's germline CDR1 is SGHTA and CDR2 FQGTGA. After removal of 2 bases from V and 6 bases from J, the junction contained 3 bases not matched to a gene. CDR3 region: CASSLEGASEAFF. The CDR3 region has the DNA TGTGCCAGCAGCTTAGAGGGGGCATCTGAAGCTTTCTTT.

To note about this clonotype: Germline is not matched at one junction end, which may reflect a read error. The chain links TRBV6-1 to TRBJ2-2; TRBD2 matches 8 bases. From germline, CDR1 is MNHNS and CDR2 SASEGT. The CDR3 has 16 amino acids. The CDR3 loop reads CASTRKREPSTGEPFF. In nucleotides, the CDR3 is TGTGCCAGCACGAGGAAGCGGGAGCCCTCCACCGGGGAGCCGTTTTTT.